Here is one T cell receptor beta chain with its context. As yet, its antigen is unknown. Gene names denote mouse genes. The read ends 4 residues shy of where the CDR3 ends; the end is completed using the germline J gene. This sample was taken from a study of CD8+ T cells in alopecia areata. The study's findings and limits: Among patients, TCR sharing was less clear than in mice, a difference possibly due in part to HLA diversity in the patient population. In lesional scalp, particularly from alopecia totalis/universalis, clonality was higher than in normal scalp.

The ends lost 0 bases at V and 0 bases at J; junction bases unmatched: 5. CDR3 length equals 18 residues. Germline CDR1 reads NSQYPW; CDR2 reads LRSPGD (reference sequence). Using CD4, CD8alpha, NKG2D, NKG2ACE and other markers, pooled cutaneous lymph node cells were sorted. RNA extraction was followed by reverse transcription into cDNA, which acted as the sequencing template. Repertoires were generated with immunoSEQ multiplex PCR, while TCRdb's copy carries only in-frame clones and drops some. The sample contains approximately 300,000 clones, none of them singletons. Source material: CD4+ T cells sorted from a lymph node. The clonotype was recovered from a C3H/HeJ mouse with alopecia areata. The strain's MHC type: H2-k. The genes are TRBV1 and TRBJ2-1; 10 nucleotides match TRBD2. Incomplete CDR3 DNA: TGCACCTGCAGTGCAGATCTCTGGGGGGGCTCTAACTATGCT. It encodes CTCSADLWGGSNYA. The complete CDR3 protein is CTCSADLWGGSNYAEQFF. Together with reference TRBV1 and TRBJ2-1, the CDR3 gives the full variable domain: VTLLEQNPRWRLVPRGQAVNLRCILKNSQYPWMSWYQQDLQKQLQWLFTLRSPGDKEVKSLPGADYLATRVTDTELRLQVANMSQGRTLYCTCSADLWGGSNYAEQFFGPGTRLTVL.